Considering frequency, the clone carrying this TCR beta chain is medium-sized. Its matching antigen is unknown. TRB rearrangements were amplified by touch-down multiplex PCR with mixed TRB-A/B primers. One entry per CDR3 protein, without DNA, is what TCRdb gives after re-calling the multiplex PCR reads. The sample holds some 4,900 distinct CDR3 sequences. This sample was taken from a study of T cell clusters in autoimmune cytopenias. Study outcomes and limitations: Physiological T cell clusters of healthy donors were apparently absent in primary autoimmune cytopenia patients. TRB repertoire shifts in secondary cytopenia and chronic lymphocytic leukemia mostly reflected lymphoma, not autoimmunity.

Germline CDR1 SEHNR, CDR2 FQNEAQ (reference sequence). The CDR3 consists of 15 residues. Some 39,000 genome equivalents of blood DNA were amplified for TRB. V and J are TRBV7-9 and TRBJ2-1. Sequenced sample: peripheral blood. This TCR derives from a human donor with an autoimmune cytopenia or autoimmune hepatitis (not recorded which). The CDR3 sequence: CASSLPGASYNEQFF.